Below are 25 T cell receptor beta chains sequenced from a single sample in a study of CD8 T cells in Susac syndrome. After extraction with the RNeasy kit, about 0.5 to 1 ug of the RNA was reverse transcribed using random hexamers. One entry per CDR3 protein, called by TCRdb with MiXCR from the immunoSEQ multiplex PCR reads. The sample has more than 250,000 distinct CDR3 sequences; approximately 90% are singletons. The sample was CD4+ T cells from PBMCs. These receptors were taken from a human donor with multiple sclerosis.

The CDR3 region is CASSQDLRGSSYNEQFF. The CDR3 DNA reads as TGTGCCAGCAGCCAAGATCTGCGGGGGAGCTCCTACAATGAGCAGTTCTTC. The genes are TRBV4-2 and TRBJ2-1; 7 bases align to TRBD2. Trimming at V came to 0 bases and at J to 0 bases, leaving 5 bases not matched to a gene. The CDR3 loop spans 17 amino acids. Germline loops: CDR1 LGHNA, CDR2 YNFKEQ.

The chain links TRBV30 to TRBJ1-2; the D is unclear. The CDR3 has 15 residues. Germline assignment: CDR1 GTSNPN and CDR2 SVGIG (reference sequence). V dropped 0 bases and J dropped 6 bases, with 17 bases sitting between them. CDR3: CAWSVSAAAVDGYTF. CDR3 in DNA: TGTGCCTGGAGTGTAAGCGCGGCGGCAGTAGATGGCTACACCTTC. Filled out from reference TRBV30 and TRBJ1-2, the complete variable domain reads SQTIHQWPATLVQPVGSPLSLECTVEGTSNPNLYWYRQAAGRGLQLLFYSVGIGQISSEVPQNLSASRPQDRQFILSSKKLLLSDSGFYLCAWSVSAAAVDGYTFGSGTRLTVV.

The V gene is TRBV20-1, the J gene TRBJ1-2, with D possibly being TRBD1 (6 bases). Trimming removed 4 bases from V and 8 bases from J, with 20 bases in between. The CDR3 contains 14 residues. Germline V gene sequence: CDR1 DFQATT, CDR2 SNEGSKA (reference sequence). The CDR3 nucleotides are TGCAGTGCTATGCTAGGGGGTAGGGGCCGAGGCTACACCTTC. Protein: CSAMLGGRGRGYTF.

The V and J genes are TRBV10-3 and TRBJ2-2, with 12 bases that match TRBD2. Germline CDR1 is ENHRY and CDR2 is SYGVKD. There are 16 residues in the CDR3. V was pared by 6 bases and J by 1 base, with 3 bases of the junction left unmatched. The DNA of the CDR3 is TGTGCCATCAGGAAACTAGCGGGAGGGAACACCGGGGAGCTGTTTTTT. Its translation is CAIRKLAGGNTGELFF.

V usage is TRBV7-2 and J usage is TRBJ2-5; 7 bases agree with TRBD2. CDR1 and CDR2 (germline): SGHTA, FQGNSA. V lost 2 bases to trimming and J lost 5 bases; unmatched junction nucleotides: 8. The CDR3 runs 15 residues. The DNA for the CDR3 is TGTGCCAGCAGCTTAAATCGGGGACTACTGGAGACCCAGTACTTC. The encoded protein is CASSLNRGLLETQYF. Complete variable domain (other parts from reference TRBV7-2 and TRBJ2-5): GAGVSQSPSNKVTEKGKDVELRCDPISGHTALYWYRQSLGQGLEFLIYFQGNSAPDKSGLPSDRFSAERTGGSVSTLTIQRTQQEDSAVYLCASSLNRGLLETQYFGPGTRLLVL.

The CDR3 loop is CARVRTVMNRGEAFF. The CDR3 region has the DNA TGTGCCAGGGTACGGACAGTGATGAACAGAGGTGAAGCTTTCTTT. The genes are TRBV19 and TRBJ1-1; a possible D gene is TRBD1 (6 bases). CDR3 size: 15 residues. V lost 9 bases and J lost 7, with 24 bases in between. Per germline, CDR1 LNHDA and CDR2 SQIVND (reference sequence).

This clonotype was counted between two and nine times. The J gene is TRBJ1-2, the V gene TRBV20-1; D not certain. Germline loops: CDR1 DFQATT, CDR2 SNEGSKA (reference sequence). The CDR3 spans 11 residues. V gave up 3 bases and J gave up 0 bases, with 2 bases separating them. CDR3 sequence reads: CSASPNYGYTF. The DNA of the CDR3 is TGCAGTGCTAGTCCTAACTATGGCTACACCTTC.

The chain carries TRBV12-3 or TRBV12-4 and TRBJ1-1; TRBD1 agrees at 7 bases. V lost 3 bases, J lost 5 bases, and 6 bases stayed unmatched. This CDR3 region has 14 residues. This CDR3 reads CASSLAGGATEAFF. In DNA, the CDR3 is TGTGCCAGCAGTTTGGCAGGGGGTGCAACTGAAGCTTTCTTT.

The genes are TRBV20-1 and TRBJ1-2; the D is unclear. V shed 6 bases and J shed 6 bases, with 14 bases lying between them. Germline V lookup: CDR1 DFQATT, CDR2 SNEGSKA (reference sequence). The CDR3 is 12 amino acids. The CDR3 region is CSAPRRVDGYTF. The CDR3 region has the DNA TGCAGTGCCCCCCGGAGGGTTGATGGCTACACCTTC.

This sequence joins TRBV10-3 and TRBJ1-3, with D perhaps matching TRBD1 (5 bases). Per the germline V gene, CDR1 is ENHRY and CDR2 is SYGVKD. CDR3 length: 13 residues. Between the trimmed V and J ends, which lost 8 bases and 3 bases, there was a span of 11 bases. CDR3 coding DNA: TGTGCCATCGAGACAGACAATGGAAACACCATATATTTT. Translation: CAIETDNGNTIYF.

The chain combines TRBV20-1 with TRBJ2-5; 9 bases agree with TRBD1. Per the germline V gene, CDR1 is DFQATT and CDR2 is SNEGSKA (reference sequence). There are 16 residues in the CDR3. The V gene end was trimmed by 1 base and the J gene end by 8 bases; junction bases not matched to a gene: 14. The CDR3 sequence: CSARVAGGTGLGTQYF. The CDR3 coding sequence is TGCAGTGCTAGAGTCGCAGGAGGGACAGGGTTAGGTACCCAGTACTTC.

The chain carries TRBV3-1 and TRBJ1-2; the D is unclear. Trimming shortened V by 0 bases and J by 6 bases, and 11 bases separated the two germline ends. CDR1 LGHDT and CDR2 YNNKEL come from the germline V gene (reference sequence). The CDR3 has 14 amino acids. CDR3 protein: CASSQDQNGDGYTF. CDR3 bases: TGTGCCAGCAGCCAAGATCAGAACGGGGATGGCTACACCTTC.

The gene calls are TRBV11-2 and TRBJ1-2; possibly TRBD1 for D (6 bases). CDR3 length: 14 amino acids. Germline lookup yields CDR1 SGHAT and CDR2 FQNNGV. Trimming removed 4 bases from V and 7 bases from J, with 16 bases in between. In DNA, the CDR3 is TGTGCCAGCAGCTCCCAATACAGGGAGAGTGGCTACACCTTC. It specifies CASSSQYRESGYTF. Complete variable domain (other parts from reference TRBV11-2 and TRBJ1-2): EAGVAQSPRYKIIEKRQSVAFWCNPISGHATLYWYQQILGQGPKLLIQFQNNGVVDDSQLPKDRFSAERLKGVDSTLKIQPAKLEDSAVYLCASSSQYRESGYTFGSGTRLTVV.

CDR3 DNA: TGTGCCACTCAAGACTCGAACACAGATACGCAGTATTTT. It is translated as CATQDSNTDTQYF. The chain links TRBV6-5 to TRBJ2-3; no clear D gene. The CDR3 extends over 13 amino acids. Looked up from germline, CDR1 is MNHEY and CDR2 is SVGAGI. Trimming pared 10 bases from V and 2 bases from J, leaving 13 bases between.

The rearrangement joins TRBV5-8 to TRBJ2-1; D is unclear. Germline CDR1 reads SGHTS; CDR2 reads YDEGEE. The CDR3 contains 12 residues. V gave up 0 bases and J gave up 10 bases, with 8 bases separating them. CDR3 nucleotides: TGTGCCAGCAGCTTGGTCCGGAACGAGCAGTTCTTC. Translation gives CASSLVRNEQFF.

This rearrangement joins TRBV29-1 to TRBJ2-3; unclear D gene. This CDR3 comprises 11 residues. Germline CDR1 SQVTM, CDR2 ANQGSEA. Trimming cost V 3 bases and J 8 bases, with 9 bases left between them. The CDR3 sequence is CSVDAPGTQYF. The CDR3 coding sequence is TGCAGCGTTGACGCGCCCGGTACGCAGTATTTT.

The rearrangement links TRBV30 to TRBJ1-1; maybe TRBD1 (5 bases). The CDR3 spans 13 residues. V lost 4 bases and J 2 bases, leaving 11 bases between the germline ends. Per the germline V gene, CDR1 is GTSNPN and CDR2 is SVGIG (reference sequence). CDR3 bases: TGTGCCTGGATTTGGGGGAAAAACACTGAAGCTTTCTTT. This sequence encodes CAWIWGKNTEAFF.

The rearrangement uses TRBV19 and TRBJ1-1; a possible D gene is TRBD1 (5 bases). The germline V and J ends were trimmed by 9 bases and 4 bases, with 21 bases remaining between them. Germline V gives CDR1 LNHDA, CDR2 SQIVND (reference sequence). The CDR3 is made up of 15 amino acids. CDR3 in DNA: TGTGCCAGCCTAAGGGCCGGCACAGGAAGCACTGAAGCTTTCTTT. Amino acids: CASLRAGTGSTEAFF.

J is TRBJ1-5 and V is TRBV19, with D perhaps TRBD1 (5 bases). CDR3 length: 15 residues. Germline-derived CDR1 and CDR2 are LNHDA and SQIVND (reference sequence). V lost 5 bases and J 3 bases, leaving 14 bases between the germline ends. CDR3 protein: CASSLRDGPNQPQHF. The CDR3 DNA reads as TGTGCCAGTAGTCTTCGGGACGGACCCAATCAGCCCCAGCATTTT.

This sequence joins TRBV12-3 or TRBV12-4 and TRBJ1-2, with D unresolved. CDR3 length: 13 residues. The V end was cut by 0 bases, the J end by 7 bases, with 9 bases between. The CDR3 protein is CASSLAEFGGYTF. Here the CDR3 DNA reads TGTGCCAGCAGTTTAGCAGAGTTCGGTGGCTACACCTTC.

Details on this clonotype: The junction and the germline gene differ at one end; a read error may be behind it. The chain joins TRBV7-9 to TRBJ2-1; D is undetermined. Germline CDR1 SEHNR, CDR2 FQNEAQ (reference sequence). There are 17 residues in the CDR3. The CDR3 DNA reads as TGCGCCAGCAGCCCCCCTCTAGTTTGGGGCTCCTACAATGAGCAGTTCTTC. Protein: CASSPPLVWGSYNEQFF.

The rearrangement links TRBV7-3 to TRBJ1-2; D is perhaps TRBD1 (6 bases). V lost 5 bases and J 6 bases, leaving 22 bases between the germline ends. The CDR3 is 16 residues long. Per germline, CDR1 SGHTA and CDR2 FQGTGA. CDR3 loop: CASSPQAWTESHGYTF. CDR3 sequence (DNA): TGTGCCAGCAGCCCCCAGGCCTGGACAGAAAGTCATGGCTACACCTTC.

Concerning this clonotype itself: One end of the junction varies from germline; a read error may be responsible. The chain employs TRBV5-1 and TRBJ2-1, with D possibly being TRBD2 (5 bases). The CDR3 has 15 residues. Germline-derived CDR1 and CDR2 are SGHRS and YFSETQ. CDR3 in DNA: TGCGCCAGCACCTTGGCCCCGGACTCGTACAATGAGCAGTTCTTC. Its translation is CASTLAPDSYNEQFF.

The V and J genes are TRBV12-3 or TRBV12-4 and TRBJ1-2, with D perhaps TRBD1 (5 bases). The CDR3 has 13 residues. Trimming shortened V by 6 bases and J by 3 bases, and 11 bases separated the two germline ends. The CDR3 is CASRRGTDYGYTF. CDR3 nucleotide sequence: TGTGCCAGCAGAAGAGGGACCGACTATGGCTACACCTTC.

The chain links TRBV29-1 to TRBJ1-1, with D unresolved. The V end was cut by 4 bases, the J end by 6 bases, with 6 bases between. The CDR3 has 10 amino acids. The germline CDR1 and CDR2 sequences are SQVTM and ANQGSEA. CDR3 sequence: CSVVHPEAFF. The CDR3 DNA follows: TGCAGCGTTGTACACCCTGAAGCTTTCTTT.